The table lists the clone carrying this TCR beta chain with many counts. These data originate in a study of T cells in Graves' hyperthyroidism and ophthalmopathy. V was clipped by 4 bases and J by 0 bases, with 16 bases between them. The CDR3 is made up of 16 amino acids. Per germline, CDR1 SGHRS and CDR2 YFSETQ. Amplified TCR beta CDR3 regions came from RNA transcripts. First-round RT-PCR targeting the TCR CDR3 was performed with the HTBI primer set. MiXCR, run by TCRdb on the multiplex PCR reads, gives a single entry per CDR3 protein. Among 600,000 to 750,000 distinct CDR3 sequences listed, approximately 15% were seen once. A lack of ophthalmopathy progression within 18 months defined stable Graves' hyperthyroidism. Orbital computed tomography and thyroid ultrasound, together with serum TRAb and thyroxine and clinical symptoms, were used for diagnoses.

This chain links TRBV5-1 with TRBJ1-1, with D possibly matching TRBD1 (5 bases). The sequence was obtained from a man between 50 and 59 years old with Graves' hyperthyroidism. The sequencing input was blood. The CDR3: CASSRIRDGLNTEAFF. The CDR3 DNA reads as TGCGCCAGCAGCCGAATCCGGGACGGTTTGAACACTGAAGCTTTCTTT.